Shown below are 18 T cell receptor beta chains from a single sample sequenced in a study of shared T cell receptors in the human thymus. Libraries were prepared by immunoSEQ multiplex PCR; TCRdb keeps only in-frame clonotypes and omits some of them. This table has about 660,000 clones, roughly 90% appearing once. Another study also made use of these data, one on human thymus T cells.

The sequenced sample was thymocytes. The receptors were sampled from a boy younger than two with a congenital heart defect.

The count of this clone is one. The chain carries TRBV28 and TRBJ2-5; a weak D match, TRBD1 (5 bases). Trimming pared 3 bases from V and 2 bases from J, leaving 16 bases between. The CDR3 has 16 amino acids. The germline gives CDR1 MDHEN, CDR2 SYDVKM. The CDR3 protein is CASSFIRVGLQETQYF. For the CDR3, the DNA is TGTGCCAGCAGTTTCATCAGGGTCGGCCTACAAGAGACCCAGTACTTC. Using reference TRBV28 and TRBJ2-5 for the parts outside the CDR3, the full variable domain is DVKVTQSSRYLVKRTGEKVFLECVQDMDHENMFWYRQDPGLGLRLIYFSYDVKMKEKGDIPEGYSVSREKKERFSLILESASTNQTSMYLCASSFIRVGLQETQYFGPGTRLLVL.

This chain links TRBV9 with TRBJ2-4, with 7 positions matching TRBD1. The CDR3 totals 15 residues. In germline, CDR1 is SGDLS, CDR2 YYNGEE. J lost 8 bases, V lost 3 bases, and 11 bases had no gene match. The CDR3 loop is CASSEGAGNDYIQYF. The CDR3 nucleotides are TGTGCCAGCAGCGAGGGGGCGGGTAACGACTACATTCAGTACTTC. Using reference TRBV9 and TRBJ2-4 for the parts outside the CDR3, the full variable domain is DSGVTQTPKHLITATGQRVTLRCSPRSGDLSVYWYQQSLDQGLQFLIQYYNGEERAKGNILERFSAQQFPDLHSELNLSSLELGDSALYFCASSEGAGNDYIQYFGAGTRLSVL.

This chain uses TRBV25-1 with TRBJ2-7, with 7 positions matching TRBD1. The CDR3 contains 13 residues. The germline V gene has CDR1 MGHDK and CDR2 SYGVNS. V gave up 1 base and J gave up 3 bases; unmatched junction bases: 0. CDR3 region: CASSESGGYEQYF. The CDR3 nucleotides read TGTGCCAGCAGTGAATCAGGGGGCTACGAGCAGTACTTC.

The CDR3 DNA reads as TGTGCCAGCAGCACCGGACTAGCGGGAACCTCCTACGAGCAGTACTTC. Its translation is CASSTGLAGTSYEQYF. The chain combines TRBV9 with TRBJ2-7; 12 bases fit TRBD2. The CDR3 has 16 amino acids. J lost 0 bases, V lost 4 bases, and 5 bases had no gene match. Germline CDR1 is SGDLS and CDR2 is YYNGEE.

This CDR3 reads CASSESRVASYEQYF. In nucleotides, the CDR3 is TGTGCCAGCAGTGAAAGCAGGGTAGCAAGCTACGAGCAGTACTTC. The genes are TRBV6-1 and TRBJ2-7; perhaps TRBD1 as D (5 bases). The V end was cut by 2 bases, the J end by 3 bases, with 14 bases between. From germline, CDR1 is MNHNS and CDR2 SASEGT. This CDR3 is 15 amino acids long.

The gene calls are TRBV28 and TRBJ2-7; possible D gene TRBD1, 5 bases. Germline V gene lookup returns CDR1 MDHEN and CDR2 SYDVKM. This CDR3 spans 16 amino acids. Deletions cut 6 bases from V and 2 bases from J, with 20 bases between. As DNA, the CDR3 is TGTGCCAGCAGCCCAAGCAGGGATTGGGCAACCTACGAGCAGTACTTC. The encoded protein is CASSPSRDWATYEQYF.

The chain is built from TRBV19 and TRBJ1-4, with TRBD1 as a possible D gene (5 bases). The CDR3 spans 15 residues. Trimming took 8 bases from V and 0 from J, leaving 13 bases between them. Germline V lookup: CDR1 LNHDA, CDR2 SQIVND (reference sequence). The CDR3 bases are TGTGCCAGTGCTCAACGGGGGGCAACTAATGAAAAACTGTTTTTT. This translates into CASAQRGATNEKLFF. Together with reference TRBV19 and TRBJ1-4, the CDR3 gives the full variable domain: DGGITQSPKYLFRKEGQNVTLSCEQNLNHDAMYWYRQDPGQGLRLIYYSQIVNDFQKGDIAEGYSVSREKKESFPLTVTSAQKNPTAFYLCASAQRGATNEKLFFGSGTQLSVL.

The V call is TRBV4-2, the J call TRBJ2-3, with D perhaps matching TRBD2 (6 bases). With 1 base removed from V and 0 bases from J, the gap between germline ends came to 11 bases. The CDR3 totals 16 residues. From germline, CDR1 is LGHNA and CDR2 YNFKEQ. This CDR3 reads CASSQVLAVSTDTQYF. The CDR3 coding sequence is TGTGCCAGCAGCCAAGTATTAGCGGTGAGCACAGATACGCAGTATTTT.

The rearrangement joins TRBV28 to TRBJ2-4, with 13 positions matching TRBD2. The germline gives CDR1 MDHEN, CDR2 SYDVKM. The junction had 4 bases not matched to a gene; V was cut back by 2 bases and J by 0 bases. The CDR3 is 18 residues long. The DNA of the CDR3 is TGTGCCAGCAGTTTAATAGGGACTAGCGGGATAGCCAAAAACATTCAGTACTTC. Protein: CASSLIGTSGIAKNIQYF. Combining the CDR3 with reference TRBV28 and TRBJ2-4 gives the whole variable domain DVKVTQSSRYLVKRTGEKVFLECVQDMDHENMFWYRQDPGLGLRLIYFSYDVKMKEKGDIPEGYSVSREKKERFSLILESASTNQTSMYLCASSLIGTSGIAKNIQYFGAGTRLSVL.

The chain uses TRBV14 and TRBJ2-6, with 9 bases matching TRBD1. The V segment lost 3 bases and the J segment 3 bases; nucleotides outside the gene matches: 3. CDR1 SGHDN and CDR2 FVKESK come from the germline V gene. The CDR3 contains 16 residues. The CDR3 region is CASSHDRGNGANVLTF. The CDR3 bases are TGTGCCAGCAGCCACGACAGGGGGAATGGGGCCAACGTCCTGACTTTC.

This chain connects TRBV5-8 to TRBJ1-5; D call uncertain. V was trimmed by 1 base and J by 3 bases, leaving 8 bases between them. Germline V gives CDR1 SGHTS, CDR2 YDEGEE. This CDR3 has 14 amino acids. The chain's CDR3 is CASSLRADNQPQHF. The CDR3 nucleotides are TGTGCCAGCAGCTTGCGCGCGGACAATCAGCCCCAGCATTTT. The complete variable domain, with remaining parts taken from reference TRBV5-8 and TRBJ1-5, reads EAGVTQSPTHLIKTRGQQATLRCSPISGHTSVYWYQQALGLGLQFLLWYDEGEERNRGNFPPRFSGRQFPNYSSELNVNALELEDSALYLCASSLRADNQPQHFGDGTRLSIL.

This clone was seen a single time. This rearrangement joins TRBV9 to TRBJ1-2; D possibly corresponds to TRBD1 (5 bases). From germline, CDR1 is SGDLS and CDR2 YYNGEE. The CDR3 loop spans 14 amino acids. Between the trimmed V and J ends, which lost 7 bases and 0 bases, there was a span of 13 bases. DNA of the CDR3: TGTGCCAGCTACGGGGGACCTGCTAACTATGGCTACACCTTC. Its translation is CASYGGPANYGYTF.

V is TRBV9 and J is TRBJ1-2; D gene ambiguous. This CDR3 spans 16 amino acids. Trimming took off 3 bases at V and 8 bases at J, with 23 bases between the two ends. Germline values: CDR1 SGDLS, CDR2 YYNGEE. The CDR3 nucleotides read TGTGCCAGCAGCGCCGGAGGTCAGCTGCCTCTATGCGGCTACACCTTC. Residues: CASSAGGQLPLCGYTF. Supplemented by reference TRBV9 and TRBJ1-2, the full variable domain reads DSGVTQTPKHLITATGQRVTLRCSPRSGDLSVYWYQQSLDQGLQFLIQYYNGEERAKGNILERFSAQQFPDLHSELNLSSLELGDSALYFCASSAGGQLPLCGYTFGSGTRLTVV.

This clone was found once. The chain employs TRBV10-3 and TRBJ1-1, with D possibly matching TRBD1 (6 bases). CDR3 length: 15 residues. Germline V gene sequence: CDR1 ENHRY, CDR2 SYGVKD. Trimming shortened V by 6 bases and J by 0 bases, and 14 bases separated the two germline ends. The CDR3 loop is CAIRGTGPMNTEAFF. The CDR3 DNA sequence: TGTGCCATCAGGGGAACAGGGCCAATGAACACTGAAGCTTTCTTT.

The genes are TRBV19 and TRBJ2-2, with 10 bases aligning to TRBD2. Germline lookup yields CDR1 LNHDA and CDR2 SQIVND (reference sequence). There are 17 residues in the CDR3. V was clipped by 5 bases and J by 1 base; unmatched bases: 7. CDR3 protein: CASSCDSSGRNTGELFF. For the CDR3, the DNA is TGTGCCAGTAGTTGCGATTCTAGCGGGAGGAACACCGGGGAGCTGTTTTTT.

This clone was observed a handful of times. This chain joins TRBV19 and TRBJ2-3; TRBD2 might be the D (7 bases). This CDR3 region has 15 residues. Trimming removed 4 bases at V and 4 bases at J, with 15 bases between. Germline CDR1 is LNHDA and CDR2 is SQIVND (reference sequence). The CDR3 DNA reads TGTGCCAGTAGTAGGAGGGGGAGGGCCGCAGATACGCAGTATTTT. Amino acid sequence: CASSRRGRAADTQYF.

V and J are TRBV7-9 and TRBJ1-4; TRBD1 might be the D (6 bases). Trimming pared 1 base from V and 7 bases from J, leaving 22 bases between. This CDR3 is 18 amino acids long. Germline V gene sequence: CDR1 SEHNR, CDR2 FQNEAQ (reference sequence). The CDR3 nucleotides read TGTGCCAGCAGCTTAGAGTGGGACACGGGGCCGTTTTGTGAAAAACTGTTTTTT. Amino acids: CASSLEWDTGPFCEKLFF.

V is TRBV28 and J is TRBJ2-2; 7 positions match TRBD1. Germline CDR1 reads MDHEN; CDR2 reads SYDVKM. V gave up 5 bases and J gave up 3 bases; unmatched junction bases: 3. CDR3 length equals 14 residues. DNA for the CDR3: TGTGCCAGCAGTGGGACAGCCGACACCGGGGAGCTGTTTTTT. Protein sequence: CASSGTADTGELFF.